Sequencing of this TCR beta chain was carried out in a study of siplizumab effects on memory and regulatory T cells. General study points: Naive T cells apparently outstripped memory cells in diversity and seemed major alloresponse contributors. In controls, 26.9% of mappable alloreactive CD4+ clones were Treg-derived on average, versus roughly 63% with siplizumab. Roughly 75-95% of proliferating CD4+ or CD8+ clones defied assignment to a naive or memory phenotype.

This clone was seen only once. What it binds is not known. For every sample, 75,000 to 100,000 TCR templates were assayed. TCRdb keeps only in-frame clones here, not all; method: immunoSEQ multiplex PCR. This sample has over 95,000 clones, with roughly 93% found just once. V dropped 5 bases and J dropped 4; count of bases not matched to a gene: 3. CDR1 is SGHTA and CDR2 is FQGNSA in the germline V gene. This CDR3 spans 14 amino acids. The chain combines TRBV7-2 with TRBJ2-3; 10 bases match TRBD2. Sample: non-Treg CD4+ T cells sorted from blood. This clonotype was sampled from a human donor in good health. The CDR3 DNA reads TGTGCCAGCAGCACCGGGACTAGCGCAGATACGCAGTATTTT. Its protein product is CASSTGTSADTQYF.